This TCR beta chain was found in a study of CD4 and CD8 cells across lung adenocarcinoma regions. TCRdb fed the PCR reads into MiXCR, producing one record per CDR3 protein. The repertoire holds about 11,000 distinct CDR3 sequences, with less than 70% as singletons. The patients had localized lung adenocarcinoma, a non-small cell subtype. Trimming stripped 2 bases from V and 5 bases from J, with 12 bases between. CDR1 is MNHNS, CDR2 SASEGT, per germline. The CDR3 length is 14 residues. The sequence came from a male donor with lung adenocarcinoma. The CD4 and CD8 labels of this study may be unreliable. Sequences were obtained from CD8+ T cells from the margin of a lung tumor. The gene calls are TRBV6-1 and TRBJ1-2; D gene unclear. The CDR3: CASSERVDSYGYTF. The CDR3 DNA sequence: TGTGCCAGCAGTGAACGGGTCGACTCTTATGGCTACACCTTC.